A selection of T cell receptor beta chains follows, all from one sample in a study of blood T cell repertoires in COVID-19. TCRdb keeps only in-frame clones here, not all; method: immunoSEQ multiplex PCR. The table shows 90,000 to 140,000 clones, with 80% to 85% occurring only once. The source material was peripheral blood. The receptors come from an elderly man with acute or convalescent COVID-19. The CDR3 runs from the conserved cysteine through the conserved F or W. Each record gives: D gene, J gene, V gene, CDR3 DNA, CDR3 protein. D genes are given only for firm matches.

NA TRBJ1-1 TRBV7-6 TGTGCCAGCAGCTTAGCACCTGGACAGCTGAACACTGAAGCTTTCTTT CASSLAPGQLNTEAFF
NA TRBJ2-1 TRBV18 TGTGCCAGCTCACCAAGACGGGACAATGAGCAGTTCTTC CASSPRRDNEQFF
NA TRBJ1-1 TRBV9 TGTGCCAGCAGCGTAGTGGCGGGGACTGAAGCTTTCTTT CASSVVAGTEAFF
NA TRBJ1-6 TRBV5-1 TGCGCCAGCAGCTGGACCAGGGGTCAAAATTCACCCCTCCACTTT CASSWTRGQNSPLHF
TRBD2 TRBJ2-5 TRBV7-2 TGTGCCAGCAGCTTGGGGGGACTAGCGCACCAAGAGACCCAGTACTTC CASSLGGLAHQETQYF
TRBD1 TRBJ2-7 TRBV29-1 TGCAGCGTAGGACAGGGTTATAACGAGCAGTACTTC CSVGQGYNEQYF
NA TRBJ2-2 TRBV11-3 TGTGCCAGCAGCTGGAGGGCGAACACCGGGGAGCTGTTTTTT CASSWRANTGELFF
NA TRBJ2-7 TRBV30 TGTGCCTGGAGTGTACTAGGTTACGAGCAGTACTTC CAWSVLGYEQYF
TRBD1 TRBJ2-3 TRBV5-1 TGCGCCAGCAGCCGGGGACAGAGTTCAGATACGCAGTATTTT CASSRGQSSDTQYF
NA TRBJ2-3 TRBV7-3 TGTGCCAGCAGCCTAGATAGCACAGATACGCAGTATTTT CASSLDSTDTQYF
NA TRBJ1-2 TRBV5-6 TGTGCCAGCAGCTTACCTGGGGGCGGCTATGGCTACACCTTC CASSLPGGGYGYTF
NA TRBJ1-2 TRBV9 TGTGCCAGCAGCGCGACAGGACAGTCCTATGGCTACACCTTC CASSATGQSYGYTF
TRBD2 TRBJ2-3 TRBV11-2 TGTGCCAGCAGCTTAGTATTAGGCGGGAGGGGCACAGATACGCAGTATTTT CASSLVLGGRGTDTQYF
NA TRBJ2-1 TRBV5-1 TGCGCCAGCAGCCCGGGACAATCCTACAATGAGCAGTTCTTC CASSPGQSYNEQFF
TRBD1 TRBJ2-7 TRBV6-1 TGTGCCAGCAGTGACCCAGCCGGGACAGTCTACGAGCAGTACTTC CASSDPAGTVYEQYF
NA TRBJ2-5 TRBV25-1 TGTGCCAGCAGTGAAAAGCGTTTTAAAGAGACCCAGTACTTC CASSEKRFKETQYF
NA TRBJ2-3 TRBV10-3 TGTGCCATCAGTGACCCTTTCACAGATACGCAGTATTTT CAISDPFTDTQYF